The next 10 T cell receptor beta chains were all read from a single sample in a study of cytomegalovirus exposure and HLA in healthy donors (dated by TCRdb to 2017 to 2019). Libraries were built with the immunoSEQ multiplex PCR assay. The multiplex PCR relied on a mix of 60 forward primers for TCR Vbeta segments and 13 reverse primers for TCR Jbeta segments. TCRdb carries this immuneACCESS record with in-frame sequences only. Its versions omit some clonotypes, under half of them owing to an unresolved V gene in the studies checked, with the rest unexplained. The sample includes about 220,000 clones, with roughly 84% observed a single time. The ten biggest clones cover roughly 0.66% of the sample. Sequenced: PBMCs. The source is a boy aged 2 to 10 in good health and CMV-seronegative.

J is TRBJ2-1 and V is TRBV5-4, with 11 bases lining up with TRBD2. The germline V gene encodes CDR1 SGHNT and CDR2 YYREEE (reference sequence). The CDR3 is 15 residues long. V lost 6 bases to trimming and J lost 4 bases; unmatched junction nucleotides: 6. DNA for the CDR3: TGTGCCAGCACCGCACTAGCGGGAGTTTACAATGAGCAGTTCTTC. Its protein is CASTALAGVYNEQFF.

This chain connects TRBV15 to TRBJ2-3, with a possible D match to TRBD2 (5 bases). Germline assignment: CDR1 LNHNV and CDR2 YYDKDF (reference sequence). V was pared by 1 base and J by 3 bases, with 17 bases between. CDR3 size: 17 residues. The CDR3 DNA reads as TGTGCCACCAGCAGAGCTATCCAACTAGGGTCGACAGATACGCAGTATTTT. It encodes CATSRAIQLGSTDTQYF.

This clone was seen only once. The sample has other DNA sequences that encode this CDR3 too. The gene calls are TRBV20-1 and TRBJ2-7; D remains ambiguous. The germline V gene encodes CDR1 DFQATT and CDR2 SNEGSKA (reference sequence). The CDR3 has 11 residues. V was shortened by 5 bases and J by 0 bases, with 5 bases between the two germline ends. Here the CDR3 DNA reads TGCAGTGCTCCAGACTCCTACGAGCAGTACTTC. It translates to CSAPDSYEQYF.

V usage is TRBV6-1 and J usage is TRBJ2-7, with 7 bases identical to TRBD2. CDR3 size: 14 residues. V was pared by 4 bases and J by 2 bases, with 5 bases of the junction left unmatched. Germline assignment: CDR1 MNHNS and CDR2 SASEGT. DNA of the CDR3: TGTGCCAGCAGTGTGGCTAGCGGAACCTACGAGCAGTACTTC. Translating it yields CASSVASGTYEQYF.

The chain links TRBV30 to TRBJ2-7; 9 positions agree with TRBD1. V lost 0 bases to trimming and J lost 2 bases; unmatched junction nucleotides: 5. The CDR3 loop spans 15 amino acids. In germline, CDR1 is GTSNPN, CDR2 SVGIG (reference sequence). This CDR3 is CAWSVPGQGPYEQYF. CDR3 DNA: TGTGCCTGGAGTGTACCGGGACAGGGACCCTACGAGCAGTACTTC.

This sequence joins TRBV30 and TRBJ1-2; 7 bases fit TRBD1. The CDR3 sequence is 13 residues long. Germline CDR1 GTSNPN, CDR2 SVGIG (reference sequence). J gave up 3 bases and V 3 bases, and 4 bases lay outside the gene matches. CDR3 loop: CAWRKDRDYGYTF. As DNA, the CDR3 is TGTGCCTGGAGGAAAGACAGGGACTATGGCTACACCTTC.

V usage is TRBV25-1 and J usage is TRBJ1-2; D is unresolved. The CDR3 contains 13 residues. The V gene's germline CDR1 is MGHDK and CDR2 SYGVNS. V lost 5 bases and J lost 2, with 9 bases in between. For the CDR3, the DNA is TGTGCCAGCAGTTCCGACGGGAACTATGGCTACACCTTC. This codes for CASSSDGNYGYTF.

J is TRBJ2-7 and V is TRBV30, with a possible D match to TRBD2 (5 bases). The CDR3 consists of 12 residues. Trimming pared 3 bases from V and 6 bases from J, leaving 12 bases between. Germline loops: CDR1 GTSNPN, CDR2 SVGIG (reference sequence). CDR3 in amino acids: CAWRGMAGEQYF. In DNA form, the CDR3 reads TGTGCCTGGAGGGGGATGGCGGGCGAGCAGTACTTC.

This rearrangement joins TRBV9 to TRBJ2-7; D is possibly TRBD1 (6 bases). Germline-derived CDR1 and CDR2 are SGDLS and YYNGEE. The CDR3 contains 15 residues. V was trimmed by 1 base and J by 4 bases, leaving 15 bases between them. The CDR3 DNA reads as TGTGCCAGCAGCGTACCCCGCGACAGGATGTACGAGCAGTACTTC. It encodes CASSVPRDRMYEQYF.

CDR3 in amino acids: CAISFEAGQPQHF. The CDR3, as DNA: TGTGCCATCAGTTTTGAGGCGGGTCAGCCCCAGCATTTT. The gene calls are TRBV10-3 and TRBJ1-5; D gene unclear. The germline gives CDR1 ENHRY, CDR2 SYGVKD. There are 13 residues in the CDR3. V was trimmed by 5 bases and J by 6 bases, leaving 11 bases between them.